The 21 T cell receptor beta chains given below trace back to one sample, sequenced in a study of T cell repertoires in cytomegalovirus infection. TCRdb re-analysed the reads in MiXCR, keeping a single row per CDR3 protein. This sample yields 830,000 or so distinct CDR3 sequences, of which 32% are seen a single time; around 12% belongs to the top ten. Their cognate antigens are unknown. Specimen: cultured CD8+ T cells from PBMCs, collected from culture after CMV antigen stimulation. The receptors stem from a human donor in good health (CMV status not recorded). Some clones in this sample may be carry-over from other donors' samples.

The CDR3 reads CASSLRTRDVDTQYF. In DNA form, the CDR3 reads TGCGCCAGCAGCTTGAGGACTAGGGATGTCGATACGCAGTATTTT. The V and J genes are TRBV5-1 and TRBJ2-3; 7 nucleotides line up with TRBD2. Trimming cost V 1 base and J 6 bases; bases outside gene matches: 8. This CDR3 spans 15 amino acids. CDR1 and CDR2 from the germline V gene are SGHRS and YFSETQ.

V gene TRBV12-3 or TRBV12-4 combines with J gene TRBJ2-2; the D gene could be TRBD1 or TRBD2 (5 bases each). This CDR3 spans 15 amino acids. V lost 7 bases to trimming and J lost 4 bases, with 16 bases between them. This CDR3 reads CASTTIGGGTGELFF. As DNA, the CDR3 is TGTGCCAGCACCACAATCGGTGGGGGCACCGGGGAGCTGTTTTTT.

CDR3 DNA: TGTGCCAGCAGTACCGGGCCGTGGGAAAAACTGTTTTTT. It is translated as CASSTGPWEKLFF. The chain combines TRBV6-5 with TRBJ1-4; D gene uncertain. This CDR3 region has 13 residues. Per the germline V gene, CDR1 is MNHEY and CDR2 is SVGAGI. The V end lost 5 bases, the J end lost 8 bases, and 12 bases lay between the germline ends.

This clonotype was recorded at least ten times. V usage is TRBV7-2 and J usage is TRBJ2-2; maybe TRBD1 (5 bases). V was pared by 8 bases and J by 1 base, with 17 bases between. The CDR3 is 16 residues long. Germline V gene data show CDR1 as SGHTA and CDR2 as FQGNSA. The DNA of the CDR3 is TGTGCCAGCGGCTACCCAGGGTGGGGGAACACCGGGGAGCTGTTTTTT. Its translation: CASGYPGWGNTGELFF.

This clonotype appeared a few times. The gene calls are TRBV27 and TRBJ2-3; 10 bases match TRBD2. The CDR3 has 16 amino acids. Germline V gene data show CDR1 as MNHEY and CDR2 as SMNVEV (reference sequence). J gave up 6 bases and V 2 bases, and 8 bases lay outside the gene matches. The CDR3 here is CASSLRFLAGVDTQYF. The CDR3 bases are TGTGCCAGCAGTTTAAGGTTTCTAGCGGGGGTTGATACGCAGTATTTT.

This clonotype has ten or more counts. The V and J genes are TRBV7-2 and TRBJ2-7; D possibly corresponds to TRBD1 (5 bases). CDR1 is SGHTA, CDR2 FQGNSA, per germline. The CDR3 runs to 13 residues. Trimming shortened V by 4 bases and J by 4 bases, and 11 bases separated the two germline ends. CDR3 DNA sequence: TGTGCCAGCAGCTCCACCTCAGGGTACGAGCAGTACTTC. It codes for CASSSTSGYEQYF.

The chain links TRBV24-1 to TRBJ2-5; maybe TRBD2 (5 bases). Germline V gives CDR1 KGHDR, CDR2 SFDVKD. The CDR3 is 14 residues long. Deletions cut 0 bases from V and 3 bases from J, with 7 bases between. CDR3 sequence reads: CATSDLRDKETQYF. In DNA, the CDR3 is TGTGCCACCAGTGATTTGCGGGATAAAGAGACCCAGTACTTC.

This clonotype was seen just once. The gene calls are TRBV19 and TRBJ1-1, with D uncertain. Germline assignment: CDR1 LNHDA and CDR2 SQIVND (reference sequence). V shed 1 base and J shed 4 bases, with 16 bases lying between them. The CDR3 consists of 16 residues. The CDR3 here is CASSIGRMARGTEAFF. CDR3 nucleotides: TGTGCCAGTAGTATAGGCAGGATGGCTCGCGGCACTGAAGCTTTCTTT. The full variable domain, completed using reference TRBV19 and TRBJ1-1, is DGGITQSPKYLFRKEGQNVTLSCEQNLNHDAMYWYRQDPGQGLRLIYYSQIVNDFQKGDIAEGYSVSREKKESFPLTVTSAQKNPTAFYLCASSIGRMARGTEAFFGQGTRLTVV.

This clonotype showed up many times. In DNA, the CDR3 is TGTGCCAGCAGCCCCTCGGCGGGCACTGAAGCTTTCTTT. It codes for CASSPSAGTEAFF. V is TRBV7-2 and J is TRBJ1-1; unclear D gene. The CDR3 is 13 residues long. CDR1 is SGHTA and CDR2 is FQGNSA in the germline V gene. V lost 5 bases, J lost 4 bases, and 11 bases lay in between.

This sequence joins TRBV7-8 and TRBJ2-1; D possibly corresponds to TRBD1 (6 bases). V was trimmed by 10 bases and J by 8 bases, leaving 15 bases between them. Looked up from germline, CDR1 is SGHVS and CDR2 is FQNEAQ. The CDR3 consists of 12 residues. CDR3 residues: CANNLGADEQFF. DNA of the CDR3: TGTGCCAACAACTTGGGGGCGGATGAGCAGTTCTTC.

V and J are TRBV27 and TRBJ2-3; D might be TRBD1 (6 bases). V was pared by 5 bases and J by 12 bases, with 12 bases between. Germline V gene sequence: CDR1 MNHEY, CDR2 SMNVEV (reference sequence). The CDR3 extends over 11 amino acids. The CDR3 nucleotides read TGTGCCAGCAGTAAAGGGGGTAAACAGTATTTT. This sequence encodes CASSKGGKQYF.

This chain connects TRBV19 to TRBJ2-5; D perhaps matches TRBD2 (6 bases). The CDR3 spans 16 residues. The V gene's germline CDR1 is LNHDA and CDR2 SQIVND (reference sequence). The germline V and J ends were trimmed by 4 bases and 0 bases, with 15 bases remaining between them. CDR3 nucleotide sequence: TGTGCCAGTAGTACCCTGGGACTTAGGGACCAAGAGACCCAGTACTTC. Protein: CASSTLGLRDQETQYF. Combining the CDR3 with reference TRBV19 and TRBJ2-5 gives the whole variable domain DGGITQSPKYLFRKEGQNVTLSCEQNLNHDAMYWYRQDPGQGLRLIYYSQIVNDFQKGDIAEGYSVSREKKESFPLTVTSAQKNPTAFYLCASSTLGLRDQETQYFGPGTRLLVL.

V usage is TRBV12-3 or TRBV12-4 and J usage is TRBJ2-2; 9 bases align to TRBD2. V gave up 3 bases and J gave up 7 bases; unmatched junction bases: 15. The CDR3 is 18 amino acids. CDR3 in amino acids: CASSFLAAGGLEGGELFF. CDR3 in DNA: TGTGCCAGCAGTTTCCTGGCAGCGGGGGGCCTCGAAGGCGGGGAGCTGTTTTTT.

This clonotype was observed a few times. The genes are TRBV7-2 and TRBJ2-2; TRBD1 might be the D (6 bases). Germline loops: CDR1 SGHTA, CDR2 FQGNSA. This CDR3 is built from 14 residues. The V gene lost 10 bases and the J gene lost 1 base, with 13 bases spanning the gap. CDR3 sequence reads: CAILTGLNTGELFF. The CDR3 DNA is TGTGCCATCTTGACAGGATTGAACACCGGGGAGCTGTTTTTT.

This clonotype has a count of ten or more. The chain links TRBV7-6 to TRBJ2-2, with D perhaps matching TRBD2 (6 bases). CDR3 length equals 13 residues. Trimming removed 1 base from V and 6 bases from J, with 6 bases in between. CDR1 is SGHVS and CDR2 is FNYEAQ in the germline V gene. The CDR3: CASSLGEAGELFF. CDR3 coding DNA: TGTGCCAGCAGCTTAGGGGAGGCCGGGGAGCTGTTTTTT. Together with reference TRBV7-6 and TRBJ2-2, the CDR3 gives the full variable domain: GAGVSQSPRYKVTKRGQDVALRCDPISGHVSLYWYRQALGQGPEFLTYFNYEAQQDKSGLPNDRFSAERPEGSISTLTIQRTEQRDSAMYRCASSLGEAGELFFGEGSRLTVL.

The chain combines TRBV11-2 with TRBJ1-4; 12 positions match TRBD1. The CDR3 runs 16 residues. Germline CDR1 SGHAT, CDR2 FQNNGV. J was trimmed by 7 bases and V by 4 bases; bases with no gene match: 7. The CDR3 here is CASSSARDRGREKLFF. CDR3 nucleotides: TGTGCCAGCAGCTCCGCCCGGGACAGGGGGCGTGAAAAACTGTTTTTT.

The sample holds many counts of this clonotype. The chain uses TRBV7-8 and TRBJ2-5; tentative D call: TRBD2 (5 bases). Germline CDR1 reads SGHVS; CDR2 reads FQNEAQ. V was clipped by 3 bases and J by 2 bases, with 10 bases between them. This CDR3 has 14 residues. This chain's CDR3 is CASSFSGKQETQYF. The CDR3 DNA follows: TGTGCCAGCAGCTTCTCGGGGAAGCAAGAGACCCAGTACTTC.

Here the CDR3 reads CASSATPASGGETQYF. For the CDR3, the DNA is TGTGCCAGCAGCGCAACCCCTGCTAGCGGGGGGGAGACCCAGTACTTC. The chain has TRBV7-9 and TRBJ2-5; 11 nucleotides match TRBD2. After removal of 5 bases from V and 5 bases from J, the junction contained 10 bases not matched to a gene. CDR1 SEHNR and CDR2 FQNEAQ come from the germline V gene (reference sequence). The CDR3 is 16 amino acids.

The chain employs TRBV19 and TRBJ1-1; D ambiguous. Germline V CDR1 and CDR2: LNHDA, SQIVND (reference sequence). This CDR3 spans 15 amino acids. Trimming stripped 3 bases from V and 4 bases from J, with 15 bases between. The CDR3 nucleotides are TGTGCCAGTAGTATCGGAGGGAACAGAGGCACTGAAGCTTTCTTT. Residues: CASSIGGNRGTEAFF.

The chain combines TRBV6-5 with TRBJ2-7, with 8 bases aligning to TRBD1. The CDR3 is 14 residues long. With V trimmed by 7 bases and J by 6 bases, 11 bases remained unmatched. Per germline, CDR1 MNHEY and CDR2 SVGAGI. CDR3 in DNA: TGTGCCAGCACTCCCCGGACAGGGTTCGGCGAGCAGTACTTC. This sequence encodes CASTPRTGFGEQYF.

The chain joins TRBV11-2 to TRBJ1-2; 7 bases map to TRBD1. Germline loops: CDR1 SGHAT, CDR2 FQNNGV. This CDR3 is 15 amino acids long. V lost 6 bases and J lost 6; bases outside the gene matches: 13. The CDR3 is CASSRTPGQSNGYTF. CDR3 nucleotide sequence: TGTGCCAGCAGTCGTACACCGGGACAGTCAAATGGCTACACCTTC.